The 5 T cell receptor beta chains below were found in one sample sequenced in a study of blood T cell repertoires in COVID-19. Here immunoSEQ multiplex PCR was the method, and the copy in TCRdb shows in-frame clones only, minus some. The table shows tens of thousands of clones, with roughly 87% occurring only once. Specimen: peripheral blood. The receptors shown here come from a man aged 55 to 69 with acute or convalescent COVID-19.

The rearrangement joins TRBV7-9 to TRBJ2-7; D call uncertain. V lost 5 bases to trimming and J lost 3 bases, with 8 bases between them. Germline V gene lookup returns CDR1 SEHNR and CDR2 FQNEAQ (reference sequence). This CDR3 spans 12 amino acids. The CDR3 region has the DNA TGTGCCAGCAGCCAACTTGGCTACGAGCAGTACTTC. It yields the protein CASSQLGYEQYF.

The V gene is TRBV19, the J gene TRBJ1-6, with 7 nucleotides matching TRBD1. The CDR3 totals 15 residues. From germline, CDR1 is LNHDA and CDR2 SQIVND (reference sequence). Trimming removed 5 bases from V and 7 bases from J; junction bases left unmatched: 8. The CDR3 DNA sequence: TGTGCCAGTAGTCTCCGGGACAGCCTAAATTCACCCCTCCACTTT. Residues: CASSLRDSLNSPLHF.

CDR3 in DNA: TGTGCCAGCAGCCCGACCGGGACTAAAATTCAAGAGACCCAGTACTTC. Its protein product is CASSPTGTKIQETQYF. J is TRBJ2-5 and V is TRBV4-2; 7 bases map to TRBD2. The CDR3 is 16 residues long. The trim removed 4 bases at V and 2 bases at J, leaving 10 bases unmatched. The germline gives CDR1 LGHNA, CDR2 YNFKEQ.

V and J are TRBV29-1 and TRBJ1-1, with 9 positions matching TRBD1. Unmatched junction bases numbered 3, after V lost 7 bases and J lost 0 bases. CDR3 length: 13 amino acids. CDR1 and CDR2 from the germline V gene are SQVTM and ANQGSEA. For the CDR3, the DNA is TGCAGCGGATACAGGGGGCTGAACACTGAAGCTTTCTTT. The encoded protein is CSGYRGLNTEAFF.

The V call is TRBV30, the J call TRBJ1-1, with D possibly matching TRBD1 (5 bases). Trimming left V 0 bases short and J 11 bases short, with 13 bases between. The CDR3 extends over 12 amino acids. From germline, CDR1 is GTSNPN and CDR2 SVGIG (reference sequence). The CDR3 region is CAWSVRGLGAFF. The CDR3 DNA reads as TGTGCCTGGAGTGTAAGGGGATTGGGGGCTTTCTTT.